The rows below give T cell receptor beta chains drawn from one sample of a study of blood T cell repertoires in COVID-19. TCRdb keeps only in-frame clones here, not all; method: immunoSEQ multiplex PCR. The sample includes 25,000 to 35,000 clones, around 87% seen only once; the top ten take roughly 12%. The sequenced material came from peripheral blood. Receptors originate from a human donor in a cohort sampled during active COVID-19. The donor label of this sample is uncertain. CDR3s include the opening cysteine and the closing phenylalanine or tryptophan. Fields, in order: V gene, J gene, clone size, D gene, CDR3 DNA, CDR3 protein. A D gene is named only where the DNA matches it firmly. Rows may omit the clone size; those that give it use once, few, many or a size class.

V: TRBV9; J: TRBJ2-7; size: .; D: TRBD2; DNA: TGTGCCAGCAGCGCAGCGGGAGGATTCTCCTACGAGCAGTACTTC; CDR3: CASSAAGGFSYEQYF
V: TRBV7-2; J: TRBJ2-5; size: .; D: TRBD2; DNA: TGTGCCAGCAGCCCCCCGCGACTAGCGGGACAAGAGACCCAGTACTTC; CDR3: CASSPPRLAGQETQYF
V: TRBV7-2; J: TRBJ2-1; size: .; D: TRBD2; DNA: TGTGCCAGCAGCTTCGCCGGGCGGGAGGGGGGTGAGCAGTTCTTC; CDR3: CASSFAGREGGEQFF
V: TRBV7-9; J: TRBJ2-5; size: .; D: TRBD2; DNA: TGTGCCAGCAGCACGGGAGGACTAGCGGGAGTGGAGACCCAGTACTTC; CDR3: CASSTGGLAGVETQYF
V: TRBV30; J: TRBJ1-1; size: .; D: TRBD1; DNA: TGTGCCCGGGGGGGGACAGGGAACACTGAAGCTTTCTTT; CDR3: CARGGTGNTEAFF
V: TRBV6-6; J: TRBJ2-7; size: .; D: TRBD2; DNA: TGTGCCAGCAGTTACTCGGGGAGGGTCCCTACCTACGAGCAGTACTTC; CDR3: CASSYSGRVPTYEQYF
V: TRBV6-6; J: TRBJ2-5; size: .; D: TRBD1; DNA: TGTGCCAGCAGGGGAAGCGGGACAGGGAAAGAGACCCAGTACTTC; CDR3: CASRGSGTGKETQYF
V: TRBV28; J: TRBJ2-5; size: .; D: .; DNA: TGTGCCAGCAGTTTAACAGCTCAAGAGACCCAGTACTTC; CDR3: CASSLTAQETQYF
V: TRBV29-1; J: TRBJ2-7; size: .; D: TRBD1; DNA: TGCAGCGTGAGACAGGGGACATCCTACGAGCAGTACTTC; CDR3: CSVRQGTSYEQYF
V: TRBV7-7; J: TRBJ2-2; size: .; D: TRBD2; DNA: TGTGCCAGCAGCCTCGGACTAGCGGAGTTAACGAACACCGGGGAGCTGTTTTTT; CDR3: CASSLGLAELTNTGELFF
V: TRBV7-3; J: TRBJ1-3; size: few; D: TRBD1; DNA: TGTGCCAGCAGCGGAGGACAGGGCAACACCATATATTTT; CDR3: CASSGGQGNTIYF
V: TRBV6-1; J: TRBJ2-1; size: .; D: TRBD1; DNA: TGTGCCAGCAGTGAACCAAACAGGGGGCGGAATGAGCAGTTCTTC; CDR3: CASSEPNRGRNEQFF
V: TRBV5-1; J: TRBJ2-4; size: once; D: .; DNA: TGCGCCAGCAGCCCCGGACAGAATTATGAAAACATTCAGTACTTC; CDR3: CASSPGQNYENIQYF
V: TRBV5-4; J: TRBJ2-4; size: .; D: TRBD2; DNA: TGTGCCAGCAGCGGTGGACTAGCGGGAGGGCCGGACAAAAACATTCAGTACTTC; CDR3: CASSGGLAGGPDKNIQYF
V: TRBV7-8; J: TRBJ1-2; size: .; D: .; DNA: TGTGCCAGCAGCTCCGGGGTCGGCGGCTACACCTTC; CDR3: CASSSGVGGYTF
V: TRBV24-1; J: TRBJ2-1; size: .; D: .; DNA: TGTGCCACCAGTGACCCCCAGACAGGCTTTGGGAGCAATGAGCAGTTCTTC; CDR3: CATSDPQTGFGSNEQFF
V: TRBV9; J: TRBJ2-5; size: .; D: .; DNA: TGTGCCAGCAGCGTAGGGGCAGGGGAGCCCCAAGAGACCCAGTACTTC; CDR3: CASSVGAGEPQETQYF
V: TRBV5-1; J: TRBJ2-7; size: .; D: .; DNA: TGCGCCAGCAGCTTGGCTACCCCGGGGGAGCAGTACTTC; CDR3: CASSLATPGEQYF
V: TRBV12-3/TRBV12-4; J: TRBJ2-7; size: .; D: .; DNA: TGTGCCAGCAGTCCCAGGGTATCCGGCGAGCAGTACTTC; CDR3: CASSPRVSGEQYF
V: TRBV2; J: TRBJ2-1; size: once; D: .; DNA: TGTGCCAGCATTAAGACGGGGGAAGGATACAATGAGCAGTTCTTC; CDR3: CASIKTGEGYNEQFF
V: TRBV6-4; J: TRBJ1-2; size: .; D: .; DNA: TGTGCCAGCAGTGACGGCCCTGCCTATGGCTACACCTTC; CDR3: CASSDGPAYGYTF
V: TRBV14; J: TRBJ2-5; size: .; D: .; DNA: TGTGCCAGCAGCCCCGCGAGCATGTATGAGACCCAGTACTTC; CDR3: CASSPASMYETQYF
V: TRBV18; J: TRBJ2-1; size: .; D: .; DNA: TGTGCCAGCTCACCACAGGCCTATTCCCCCGGGGAGCAGTTCTTC; CDR3: CASSPQAYSPGEQFF
V: TRBV27; J: TRBJ1-6; size: .; D: .; DNA: TGTGCCAGCAGTTTATTCCAGGGTGGTAATTCACCCCTCCACTTT; CDR3: CASSLFQGGNSPLHF
V: TRBV19; J: TRBJ2-4; size: .; D: .; DNA: TGTGCCAGTAGTATAGATGGCCCGCAAAAAAACATTCAGTACTTC; CDR3: CASSIDGPQKNIQYF
V: TRBV25-1; J: TRBJ2-7; size: few; D: .; DNA: TGTGCCAGCAGTGCAGCAGGGAACTACGAGCAGTACTTC; CDR3: CASSAAGNYEQYF
V: TRBV27; J: TRBJ2-7; size: .; D: TRBD1; DNA: TGTGCCAGCAGTTCTGTTGGTACAGGGGGCTACGAGCAGTACTTC; CDR3: CASSSVGTGGYEQYF
V: TRBV20-1; J: TRBJ1-4; size: once; D: .; DNA: TGCAGTGCTAGCTACGATGAAAAACTGTTTTTT; CDR3: CSASYDEKLFF
V: TRBV5-4; J: TRBJ2-7; size: .; D: TRBD2; DNA: TGTGCCAGCAGCTCGTCTAGCGGGAGCGGGTACGAGCAGTACTTC; CDR3: CASSSSSGSGYEQYF
V: TRBV7-9; J: TRBJ2-7; size: .; D: .; DNA: TGTGCCAGCAGCTCATCTCTGGTGACGGGAGATTCGTACGAGCAGTACTTC; CDR3: CASSSSLVTGDSYEQYF
V: TRBV5-4; J: TRBJ2-1; size: .; D: TRBD1; DNA: TGTGCCAGCAGCCGGGGGTGGAGCCAGGGGGCAGGGGAGCAGTTCTTC; CDR3: CASSRGWSQGAGEQFF
V: TRBV27; J: TRBJ2-3; size: once; D: .; DNA: TGTGCCAGCAGTTCCCGGACAGTCACAGATACGCAGTATTTT; CDR3: CASSSRTVTDTQYF
V: TRBV5-1; J: TRBJ2-7; size: .; D: .; DNA: TGCGCCAGCAGCCGGTCGGGGGGCGGCGAGCAGTACTTC; CDR3: CASSRSGGGEQYF
V: TRBV28; J: TRBJ1-6; size: few; D: .; DNA: TGTGCCAGCAGTTTTCACGGGTCAAACTCCTATAATTCACCCCTCCACTTT; CDR3: CASSFHGSNSYNSPLHF
V: TRBV3-1/TRBV3-2; J: TRBJ2-3; size: .; D: TRBD2; DNA: TGTGCCAGCAGCCTTGGACTAGCGGGAAGGGATACGCAGTATTTT; CDR3: CASSLGLAGRDTQYF
V: TRBV10-3; J: TRBJ2-7; size: once; D: TRBD2; DNA: TGTGCCATCAGGTCTAGCGGAATACGCTCCTACGAGCAGTACTTC; CDR3: CAIRSSGIRSYEQYF
V: TRBV28; J: TRBJ2-1; size: .; D: TRBD2; DNA: TGTGCCAGCAGTTCCCCGGGACTAGCGACTGAGCAGTTCTTC; CDR3: CASSSPGLATEQFF
V: TRBV7-8; J: TRBJ2-1; size: .; D: TRBD2; DNA: TGTGCCAGCAGCCCCAAGCGCGGGACTAGCGGCTACAATGAGCAGTTCTTC; CDR3: CASSPKRGTSGYNEQFF
V: TRBV29-1; J: TRBJ2-1; size: .; D: .; DNA: TGCAGCGTTTCTCCACCGAGCTCCTACAATGAGCAGTTCTTC; CDR3: CSVSPPSSYNEQFF
V: TRBV6-2/TRBV6-3; J: TRBJ2-4; size: .; D: TRBD1; DNA: TGTGCCAGCAGTTACATGGGACAGACAAAAAACATTCAGTACTTC; CDR3: CASSYMGQTKNIQYF
V: TRBV5-1; J: TRBJ2-6; size: .; D: .; DNA: TGCGCCAGCAGCTTGGAAGCCCAGGGCCTATACTCTGGGGCCAACGTCCTGACTTTC; CDR3: CASSLEAQGLYSGANVLTF